A single sample gave rise to the 27 T cell receptor beta chains below, sequenced in a study of tumor-infiltrating lymphocytes in primary liver carcinoma. In addition to blood RNA drawn from unsorted whole blood, germline DNA was extracted. The input was 450 to 550 ng total RNA; TCR beta cDNA was made from it with a constant-region primer. Three nested multiplex PCR rounds of slightly modified ARM-PCR generated TCR beta libraries. Primers for the first two PCR rounds were TRBV1-TRBV30 forward primers and a C-beta reverse primer (approximately 10 cycles per round). TCRdb processed the multiplex PCR reads anew with MiXCR; each CDR3 protein has one entry. Here the sample spans some 190,000 distinct CDR3 sequences, approximately 60% being singletons. Sequenced sample: peripheral blood. Source of these receptors: a man aged 40-55 years with primary liver carcinoma and hepatitis B virus infection.

With regard to this clonotype: One junction end does not reproduce the germline sequence, and a read error may be involved. This chain links TRBV10-3 with TRBJ2-2; D is undetermined. From germline, CDR1 is ENHRY and CDR2 SYGVKD. The CDR3 loop spans 16 amino acids. The DNA of the CDR3 is TGTGTCATCAGTGAGTCCCAGGAACCGAACACCGGGGAGCTGTTTTTT. Protein product: CVISESQEPNTGELFF.

This rearrangement joins TRBV7-9 to TRBJ2-1, with a possible D match to TRBD2 (6 bases). The germline gives CDR1 SEHNR, CDR2 FQNEAQ (reference sequence). V dropped 3 bases and J dropped 5 bases, with 14 bases sitting between them. The CDR3 extends over 15 amino acids. DNA for the CDR3: TGTGCCAGCAGCTTGACTAGGAGTCTGGACAATGAGCAGTTCTTC. Translation: CASSLTRSLDNEQFF.

V and J are TRBV14 and TRBJ2-4; D is unclear. With 5 bases removed from V and 2 bases from J, the gap between germline ends came to 10 bases. The germline V gene encodes CDR1 SGHDN and CDR2 FVKESK. The length of the CDR3 is 14 residues. In nucleotides, the CDR3 is TGTGCCAGCAGCTACGGAGTACCCAAAAACATTCAGTACTTC. This sequence encodes CASSYGVPKNIQYF.

This clonotype was recorded once. One junction end disagrees with the germline gene, perhaps due to a read error. The chain links TRBV4-1 to TRBJ2-2, with TRBD2 matching 8 bases. The germline CDR1 and CDR2 sequences are MGHRA and YSYEKL. The CDR3 is made up of 17 amino acids. DNA of the CDR3: TGCGCCAGCAGCCAACCTGATAGCGGGACGAATACCGGGGAGCTGTTGTTT. As protein: CASSQPDSGTNTGELLF.

To note about this clonotype: A much larger clonotype is one base distant, so this may be a read error. The chain employs TRBV13 and TRBJ2-3; perhaps TRBD2 as D (5 bases). Germline CDR1 reads PRHDT; CDR2 reads FYEKMQ (reference sequence). The CDR3 covers 12 residues. DNA of the CDR3: TGTTCCAGCAGCGAGGGAACAGATACGCAGTATTTT. This sequence encodes CSSSEGTDTQYF.

This clonotype was seen a few times. The chain is built from TRBV7-8 and TRBJ2-3; 11 positions agree with TRBD2. Germline CDR1 is SGHVS and CDR2 is FQNEAQ. The CDR3 length is 16 residues. V lost 5 bases, J lost 2 bases, and 6 bases stayed unmatched. The CDR3 reads CASSPFSGRATDTQYF. For the CDR3, the DNA is TGTGCCAGCAGCCCCTTTAGCGGGAGGGCCACAGATACGCAGTATTTT.

The V gene is TRBV11-2, the J gene TRBJ2-3; TRBD2 agrees at 7 bases. Per germline, CDR1 SGHAT and CDR2 FQNNGV. CDR3 length: 16 amino acids. The V segment lost 5 bases and the J segment 6 bases; nucleotides outside the gene matches: 14. Here the CDR3 reads CASSTRTSERSDTQYF. Here the CDR3 DNA reads TGTGCCAGCAGCACCCGAACTAGCGAGAGATCGGATACGCAGTATTTT.

This chain connects TRBV4-1 to TRBJ2-3; the D gene is possibly TRBD2 (6 bases). CDR1 and CDR2 from the germline V gene are MGHRA and YSYEKL. The V end lost 4 bases, the J end lost 7 bases, and 18 bases lay between the germline ends. The length of the CDR3 is 15 residues. The CDR3, as DNA: TGCGCCAGCAGCCTGGGCCCTCTCGGGAGAAATACGCAGTATTTT. Protein: CASSLGPLGRNTQYF.

This clonotype showed up many times. The CDR3 sequence: CASSQVQGLTEAFF. As DNA, the CDR3 is TGCGCCAGCAGCCAAGTGCAGGGACTGACTGAAGCTTTCTTT. This sequence joins TRBV4-1 and TRBJ1-1, with D tentatively TRBD1 (5 bases). The germline gives CDR1 MGHRA, CDR2 YSYEKL. The ends were cut back, 1 base at V and 5 bases at J, with 11 bases in the middle. The CDR3 has 14 residues.

Worth noting for this clonotype: This may arise from a read error, as a much more abundant clone is one base away. The rearrangement links TRBV6-5 to TRBJ1-2, with a possible D match to TRBD1 (5 bases). Per germline, CDR1 MNHEY and CDR2 SVGAGI. This CDR3 is built from 13 residues. The V and J ends lost 8 bases and 7 bases respectively, with 17 bases between them. The CDR3 DNA sequence: TGTGCCAGCGGTCTACAGGAGGTATCTGGCTACACCTTC. The encoded protein is CASGLQEVSGYTF.

The chain combines TRBV6-5 with TRBJ2-1, with 7 bases matching TRBD2. Germline V gives CDR1 MNHEY, CDR2 SVGAGI. This CDR3 contains 15 residues. V shed 2 bases and J 13 bases; nucleotides not matched to a gene: 14. CDR3 amino acids: CASSYSGKTQETQFF. The CDR3 DNA follows: TGTGCCAGCAGTTACAGCGGGAAAACCCAAGAGACCCAGTTCTTC.

This chain connects TRBV6-5 to TRBJ1-2, with a weak D call TRBD1 (5 bases). This CDR3 contains 14 residues. From germline, CDR1 is MNHEY and CDR2 SVGAGI. V lost 6 bases and J lost 4, with 15 bases in between. The CDR3 region is CASSSLAGSYGYTF. The CDR3 DNA follows: TGTGCCAGCAGCTCGCTTGCAGGGTCCTATGGCTACACCTTC.

The CDR3 DNA is TGTGCCACCCAACGGGAGCCCACCTACGAGCAGTACTTC. Translation gives CATQREPTYEQYF. The chain combines TRBV2 with TRBJ2-7; D is perhaps TRBD2 (6 bases). Trimming cost V 10 bases and J 2 bases, with 15 bases left between them. CDR3 size: 13 residues. Germline-derived CDR1 and CDR2 are SNHLY and FYNNEI. The complete variable domain, with remaining parts taken from reference TRBV2 and TRBJ2-7, reads EPEVTQTPSHQVTQMGQEVILRCVPISNHLYFYWYRQILGQKVEFLVSFYNNEISEKSEIFDDQFSVERPDGSNFTLKIRSTKLEDSAMYFCATQREPTYEQYFGPGTRLTVT.

The chain uses TRBV11-2 and TRBJ2-1, with D perhaps TRBD2 (7 bases). The germline V and J ends were trimmed by 5 bases and 0 bases, with 20 bases remaining between them. The CDR3 has 18 residues. CDR1 is SGHAT, CDR2 FQNNGV, per germline. The CDR3 loop reads CASSVRTRGFSSYNEQFF. The CDR3 nucleotides read TGTGCCAGCAGCGTGAGGACTAGGGGGTTCTCCTCCTACAATGAGCAGTTCTTC.

Note on this clonotype: At one boundary the junction diverges from the germline segment, which might be a read error. The V gene is TRBV4-1, the J gene TRBJ1-1; 9 nucleotides line up with TRBD1. Germline values: CDR1 MGHRA, CDR2 YSYEKL. There are 15 residues in the CDR3. CDR3 DNA sequence: TGCGCCAGCAGTCCTGGGACAGGGAGGAACATTGAAGCTTTCTTT. Residues: CASSPGTGRNIEAFF.

This clonotype was observed a few times. The chain recombines TRBV5-4 with TRBJ1-2; the D is unclear. V lost 0 bases and J lost 4, with 13 bases in between. The CDR3 length is 15 residues. CDR1 is SGHNT, CDR2 YYREEE, per germline (reference sequence). The CDR3 DNA reads TGTGCCAGCAGCTTGGACAGCTCAACTCTCTATGGCTACACCTTC. It yields the protein CASSLDSSTLYGYTF.

This clonotype turned up a few times. V usage is TRBV10-3 and J usage is TRBJ2-7; 9 positions agree with TRBD1. The V gene end was trimmed by 5 bases and the J gene end by 3 bases; junction bases not matched to a gene: 11. CDR1 and CDR2 (germline): ENHRY, SYGVKD. The CDR3 is 16 residues long. The CDR3 protein is CAISFSQGAQGYEQYF. The CDR3 nucleotides are TGTGCCATCAGTTTTTCACAGGGGGCGCAAGGCTACGAGCAGTACTTC.

This clonotype was recorded a few times. This rearrangement joins TRBV30 to TRBJ2-7, with unresolved D. The CDR3 totals 12 residues. CDR1 and CDR2 from the germline V gene are GTSNPN and SVGIG (reference sequence). Trimming removed 2 bases from V and 3 bases from J, with 8 bases in between. Here the CDR3 DNA reads TGTGCCTGGAGTAGGGTGGTCTACGAGCAGTACTTC. Amino acids: CAWSRVVYEQYF.

As regards this clonotype: An end of the junction differs from the germline gene, which may be a read error. The chain links TRBV4-1 to TRBJ2-1; 7 bases match TRBD2. From germline, CDR1 is MGHRA and CDR2 YSYEKL. The CDR3 has 12 residues. CDR3 in DNA: TGCGCCAGCAGCCAAGCGGGAGGTGAGCAGTATTTC. This sequence encodes CASSQAGGEQYF.

Of note for this clonotype: This may arise from a read error, as a much more abundant clone is one base away. As the CDR3 is not closed by the conserved phenylalanine or tryptophan, this likely results from a read error. This chain links TRBV7-9 with TRBJ1-2; possibly TRBD1 for D (5 bases). The CDR3 is 15 amino acids. V dropped 4 bases and J dropped 1 base, with 13 bases sitting between them. Germline V gene lookup returns CDR1 SEHNR and CDR2 FQNEAQ (reference sequence). The DNA for the CDR3 is TGTGCCAGCAGCTCATTCGACAGTATTAACTATGGCTACACCTTA. Its protein product is CASSSFDSINYGYTL.

A few counts support this clonotype. V and J are TRBV4-1 and TRBJ1-6; D unclear. The CDR3 contains 13 residues. Germline assignment: CDR1 MGHRA and CDR2 YSYEKL. The ends were cut back, 5 bases at V and 8 bases at J, with 10 bases in the middle. CDR3 DNA sequence: TGCGCCAGCAGCGCTGGCCGAGATTCACCCCTCCACTTT. Translating gives CASSAGRDSPLHF.

This clonotype is a singleton in its sample. The missing conserved phenylalanine or tryptophan at the end of this CDR3 makes a read error likely. This sequence joins TRBV4-1 and TRBJ2-5, with D perhaps matching TRBD1 or TRBD2 (7 bases each). V dropped 1 base and J dropped 6 bases, with 15 bases sitting between them. This CDR3 is built from 15 residues. Germline lookup yields CDR1 MGHRA and CDR2 YSYEKL. CDR3 sequence: CASSQGQGGAKTQYS. CDR3 DNA: TGCGCCAGCAGCCAAGGACAGGGAGGGGCGAAGACCCAGTACTCC.

To note about this clonotype: A much larger clone is a single base away; this may be a read error. The chain employs TRBV6-2 or TRBV6-3 and TRBJ1-3; D not resolved. Trimming shortened V by 8 bases and J by 3 bases, and 17 bases separated the two germline ends. Germline V gives CDR1 MNHEY, CDR2 SVGEGT. The length of the CDR3 is 15 residues. CDR3 sequence (DNA): TGTGCCAGCGACCGTGATGTTTTCTATGGAAACACCATATATTTT. Protein product: CASDRDVFYGNTIYF.

The chain combines TRBV12-3 or TRBV12-4 with TRBJ2-7; D call uncertain. The CDR3 consists of 14 residues. Trimming cost V 3 bases and J 4 bases, with 13 bases left between them. The CDR3 here is CASSFHLSVYEQYF. The CDR3 nucleotides are TGTGCCAGCAGTTTCCACCTGAGCGTGTACGAGCAGTACTTC.

The chain joins TRBV2 to TRBJ2-5; D not resolved. The germline V gene encodes CDR1 SNHLY and CDR2 FYNNEI. CDR3 length: 14 residues. V was shortened by 0 bases and J by 1 base, with 6 bases between the two germline ends. The CDR3 DNA reads TGTGCCAGCAGTGAAGCCACCCCCCAAGAGACCCAGTACTTC. This translates into CASSEATPQETQYF.

On this clonotype itself: This may be a read error, as it is one base from a much larger clone. CDR3: CASSRQGPDTLYF. The CDR3 DNA sequence: TGTGCCAGCAGCCGACAGGGCCCAGATACGCTGTATTTT. The chain is built from TRBV11-2 and TRBJ2-3; 7 nucleotides match TRBD1. CDR3 length equals 13 residues. Germline V gives CDR1 SGHAT, CDR2 FQNNGV.

As concerns this clonotype: A read error may be the cause here, since a much bigger clone is one base away. The chain is built from TRBV6-5 and TRBJ1-2, with D perhaps TRBD1 (5 bases). Germline V gene lookup returns CDR1 MNHEY and CDR2 SVGAGI. This CDR3 is 16 amino acids long. The CDR3, as DNA: TGTGCCATCAGTTACTCTGGGCAGGGCATTAACTATGGCTACACCTTC. This codes for CAISYSGQGINYGYTF.